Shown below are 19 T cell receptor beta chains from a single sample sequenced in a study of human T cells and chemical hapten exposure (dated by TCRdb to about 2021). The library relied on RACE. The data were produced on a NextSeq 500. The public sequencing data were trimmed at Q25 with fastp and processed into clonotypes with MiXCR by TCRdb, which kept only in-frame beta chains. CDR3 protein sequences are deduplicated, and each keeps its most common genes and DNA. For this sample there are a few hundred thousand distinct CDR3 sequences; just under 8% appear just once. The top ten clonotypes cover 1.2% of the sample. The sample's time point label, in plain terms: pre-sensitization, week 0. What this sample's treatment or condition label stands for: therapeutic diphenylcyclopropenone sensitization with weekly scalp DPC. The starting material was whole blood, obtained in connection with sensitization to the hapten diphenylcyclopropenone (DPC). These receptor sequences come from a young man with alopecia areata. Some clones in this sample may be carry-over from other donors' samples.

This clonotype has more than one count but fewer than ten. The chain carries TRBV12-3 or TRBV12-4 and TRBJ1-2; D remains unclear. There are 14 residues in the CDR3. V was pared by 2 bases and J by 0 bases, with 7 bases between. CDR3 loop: CASSLSNTNYGYTF. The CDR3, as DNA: TGTGCCAGCAGTTTAAGCAATACTAACTATGGCTACACCTTC.

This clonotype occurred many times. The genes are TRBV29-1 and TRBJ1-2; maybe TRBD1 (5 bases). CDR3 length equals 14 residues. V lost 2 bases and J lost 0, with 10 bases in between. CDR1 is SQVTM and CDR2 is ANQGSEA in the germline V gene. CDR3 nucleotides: TGCAGCGTTGAATTCCAGGGTGCTAACTATGGCTACACCTTC. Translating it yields CSVEFQGANYGYTF.

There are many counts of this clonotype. The CDR3 coding sequence is TGTGCCACCAGTGATGCCGCAGGGGGATCGGCAGATACGCAGTATTTT. It specifies CATSDAAGGSADTQYF. The V and J genes are TRBV24-1 and TRBJ2-3, with TRBD1 identical over 7 bases. CDR3 length: 16 amino acids. Trimming removed 3 bases from V and 4 bases from J; junction bases left unmatched: 9. Germline lookup yields CDR1 KGHDR and CDR2 SFDVKD.

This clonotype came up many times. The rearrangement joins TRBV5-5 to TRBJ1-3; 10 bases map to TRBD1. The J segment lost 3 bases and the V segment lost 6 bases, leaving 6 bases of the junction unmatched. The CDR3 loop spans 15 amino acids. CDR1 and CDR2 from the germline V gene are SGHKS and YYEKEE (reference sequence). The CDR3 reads CASTPTGGFGNTIYF. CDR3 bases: TGTGCCAGCACCCCGACAGGGGGCTTTGGAAACACCATATATTTT.

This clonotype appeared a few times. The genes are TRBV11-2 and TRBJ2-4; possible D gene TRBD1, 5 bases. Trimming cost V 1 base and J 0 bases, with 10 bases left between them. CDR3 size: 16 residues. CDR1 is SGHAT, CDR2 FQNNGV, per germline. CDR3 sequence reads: CASSLVGQLAKNIQYF. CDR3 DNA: TGTGCCAGCAGCTTAGTGGGGCAGTTAGCCAAAAACATTCAGTACTTC.

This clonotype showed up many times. The chain's CDR3 is CASSPTGLRELFF. CDR3 coding DNA: TGCGCCAGCAGCCCCACAGGGCTTCGGGAGCTGTTTTTT. This chain joins TRBV4-1 and TRBJ2-2; possibly TRBD1 for D (6 bases). The V end lost 4 bases, the J end lost 9 bases, and 12 bases lay between the germline ends. Germline CDR1 reads MGHRA; CDR2 reads YSYEKL. The CDR3 length is 13 residues.

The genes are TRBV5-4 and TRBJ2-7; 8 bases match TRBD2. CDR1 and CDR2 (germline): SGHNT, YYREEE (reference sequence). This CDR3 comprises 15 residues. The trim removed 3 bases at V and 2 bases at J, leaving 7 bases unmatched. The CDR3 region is CASSSKRGSTYEQYV. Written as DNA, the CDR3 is TGTGCCAGCAGCTCGAAGCGGGGGTCGACCTACGAGCAGTACGTC.

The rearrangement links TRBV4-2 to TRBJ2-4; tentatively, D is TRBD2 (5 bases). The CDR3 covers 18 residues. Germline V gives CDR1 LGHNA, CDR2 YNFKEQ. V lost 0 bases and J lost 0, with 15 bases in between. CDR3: CASSQDWIAGIAKNIQYF. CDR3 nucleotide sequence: TGTGCCAGCAGCCAAGATTGGATCGCCGGGATAGCCAAAAACATTCAGTACTTC.

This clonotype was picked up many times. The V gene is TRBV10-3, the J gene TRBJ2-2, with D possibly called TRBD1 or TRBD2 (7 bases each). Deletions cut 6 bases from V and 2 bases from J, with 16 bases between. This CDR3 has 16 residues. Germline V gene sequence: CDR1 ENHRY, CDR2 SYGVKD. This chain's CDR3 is CAISEKGGGNTGELFF. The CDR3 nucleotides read TGTGCCATCAGCGAAAAGGGAGGGGGCAACACCGGGGAGCTGTTTTTT.

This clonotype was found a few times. CDR3 in DNA: TGTGCCAGCAGCTTTCCCCCGACTAGCGTTAGCACAGATACGCAGTATTTT. It is translated as CASSFPPTSVSTDTQYF. This chain links TRBV7-2 with TRBJ2-3; 8 bases line up with TRBD2. With 3 bases clipped from V and 0 bases from J, the junction kept 8 bases outside the gene matches. CDR3 length: 17 amino acids. The germline V gene has CDR1 SGHTA and CDR2 FQGNSA. The full variable domain, its missing parts supplied by reference TRBV7-2 and TRBJ2-3, is GAGVSQSPSNKVTEKGKDVELRCDPISGHTALYWYRQSLGQGLEFLIYFQGNSAPDKSGLPSDRFSAERTGGSVSTLTIQRTQQEDSAVYLCASSFPPTSVSTDTQYFGPGTRLTVL.

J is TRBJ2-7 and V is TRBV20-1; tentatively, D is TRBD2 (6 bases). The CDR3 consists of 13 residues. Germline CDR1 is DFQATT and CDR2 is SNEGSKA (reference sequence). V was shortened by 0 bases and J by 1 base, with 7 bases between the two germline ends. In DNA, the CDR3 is TGCAGTGCTAGAGATGGAGGGTCCTACGAGCAGTACGTC. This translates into CSARDGGSYEQYV.

The CDR3 DNA reads as TGTGCCAGTGCAGGGGCTAATGAAAAACTGTTTTTT. Translating gives CASAGANEKLFF. The chain joins TRBV9 to TRBJ1-4, with a tentative D call TRBD1 (6 bases). From germline, CDR1 is SGDLS and CDR2 YYNGEE. There are 12 residues in the CDR3. V dropped 8 bases and J dropped 3 bases, with 8 bases sitting between them. Full variable domain (outside the CDR3, taken from reference TRBV9 and TRBJ1-4): DSGVTQTPKHLITATGQRVTLRCSPRSGDLSVYWYQQSLDQGLQFLIQYYNGEERAKGNILERFSAQQFPDLHSELNLSSLELGDSALYFCASAGANEKLFFGSGTQLSVL.

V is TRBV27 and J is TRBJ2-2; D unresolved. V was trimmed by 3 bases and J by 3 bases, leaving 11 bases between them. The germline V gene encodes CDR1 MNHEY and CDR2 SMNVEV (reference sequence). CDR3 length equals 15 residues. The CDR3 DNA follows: TGTGCCAGCAGTTTTGGGTGGCAGGACACCGGGGAGCTGTTTTTT. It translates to CASSFGWQDTGELFF.

The DNA of the CDR3 is TGTGCCAGCAGCCATATCCTAGGACAACGACACAATGAGCAGTTCTTC. It translates to CASSHILGQRHNEQFF. The chain is built from TRBV7-9 and TRBJ2-1; D possibly corresponds to TRBD1 (5 bases). The CDR3 is 16 residues long. From germline, CDR1 is SEHNR and CDR2 FQNEAQ (reference sequence). V dropped 5 bases and J dropped 5 bases, with 19 bases sitting between them. The whole variable domain, remainder taken from reference TRBV7-9 and TRBJ2-1, is DTGVSQNPRHKITKRGQNVTFRCDPISEHNRLYWYRQTLGQGPEFLTYFQNEAQLEKSRLLSDRFSAERPKGSFSTLEIQRTEQGDSAMYLCASSHILGQRHNEQFFGPGTRLTVL.

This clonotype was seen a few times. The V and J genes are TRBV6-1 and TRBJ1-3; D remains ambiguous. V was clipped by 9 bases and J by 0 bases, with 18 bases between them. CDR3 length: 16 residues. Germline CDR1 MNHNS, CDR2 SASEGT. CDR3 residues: CASSPRPGISGNTIYF. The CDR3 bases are TGTGCCAGTTCCCCGCGGCCGGGGATCTCTGGAAACACCATATATTTT.

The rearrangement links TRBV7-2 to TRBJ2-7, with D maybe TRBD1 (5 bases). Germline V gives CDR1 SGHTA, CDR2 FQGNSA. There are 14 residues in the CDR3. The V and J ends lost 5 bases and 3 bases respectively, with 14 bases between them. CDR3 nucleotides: TGTGCCAGCAGCCGAACCAGGGATATCTACGAGCAGTACTTC. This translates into CASSRTRDIYEQYF. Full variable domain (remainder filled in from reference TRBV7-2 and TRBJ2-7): GAGVSQSPSNKVTEKGKDVELRCDPISGHTALYWYRQSLGQGLEFLIYFQGNSAPDKSGLPSDRFSAERTGGSVSTLTIQRTQQEDSAVYLCASSRTRDIYEQYFGPGTRLTVT.

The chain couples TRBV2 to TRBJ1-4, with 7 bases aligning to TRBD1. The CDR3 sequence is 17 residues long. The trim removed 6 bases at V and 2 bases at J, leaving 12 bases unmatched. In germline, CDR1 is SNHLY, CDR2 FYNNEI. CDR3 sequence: CASRRGDSQGTNEKLFF. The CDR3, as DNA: TGTGCCAGCAGGAGGGGGGACAGCCAGGGCACTAATGAAAAACTGTTTTTT.

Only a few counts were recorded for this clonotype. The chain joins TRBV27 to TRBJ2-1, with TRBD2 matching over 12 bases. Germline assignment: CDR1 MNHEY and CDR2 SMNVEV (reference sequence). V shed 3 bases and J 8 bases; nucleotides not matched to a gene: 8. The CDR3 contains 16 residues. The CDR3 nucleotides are TGTGCCAGCAGTTTTCTGTCTAGCGGGGGGGCCCATGAGCAGTTCTTC. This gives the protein CASSFLSSGGAHEQFF.

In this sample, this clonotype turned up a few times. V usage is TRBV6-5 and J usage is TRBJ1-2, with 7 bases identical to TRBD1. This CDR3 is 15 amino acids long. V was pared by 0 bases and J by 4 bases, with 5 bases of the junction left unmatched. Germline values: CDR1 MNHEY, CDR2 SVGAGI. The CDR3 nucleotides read TGTGCCAGCAGTTACTCGACTCAGGGGGGCTATGGCTACACCTTC. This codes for CASSYSTQGGYGYTF.